This T cell receptor (beta chain) was identified during a study of T cell repertoires in cytomegalovirus infection. Study summary: Evidence of both CMV infection and a matching HLA type came from public TCR beta signatures. Study findings and constraints: It was HLA-C-restricted CMV-specific TCR beta clonotypes that dominated the response ex vivo.

With 5 bases clipped from V and 3 bases from J, the junction kept 6 bases outside the gene matches. Germline-derived CDR1 and CDR2 are MDHEN and SYDVKM. The CDR3 is 15 amino acids. A word on this clonotype: Its antigen remains unidentified.

TCRdb independently ran MiXCR on the reads; one entry per CDR3 protein. The data show 100,000 to 150,000 distinct CDR3 sequences, 25% to 35% seen once. Material: CD8+ T cells from cultured PBMCs, obtained from culture after CMV antigen stimulation. This chain uses TRBV28 with TRBJ2-3; 9 nucleotides match TRBD1. This TCR was sampled from a human donor in good health (CMV status not recorded). Some clones in this sample may be carry-over from other donors' samples. CDR3 amino acids: CASSLTTGGTDTQYF. The CDR3 coding sequence is TGTGCCAGCAGTCTTACGACAGGGGGAACAGATACGCAGTATTTT.